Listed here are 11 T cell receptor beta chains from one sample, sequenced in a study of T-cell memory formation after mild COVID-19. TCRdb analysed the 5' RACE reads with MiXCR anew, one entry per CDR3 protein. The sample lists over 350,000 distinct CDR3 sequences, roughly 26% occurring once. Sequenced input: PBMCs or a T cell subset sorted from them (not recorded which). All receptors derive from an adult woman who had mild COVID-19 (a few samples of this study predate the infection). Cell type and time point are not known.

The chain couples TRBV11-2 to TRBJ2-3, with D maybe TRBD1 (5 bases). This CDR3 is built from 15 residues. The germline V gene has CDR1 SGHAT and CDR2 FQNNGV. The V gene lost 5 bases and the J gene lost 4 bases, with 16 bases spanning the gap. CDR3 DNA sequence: TGTGCCAGCAGCCCCGTGGGGCACGACGCAGATACGCAGTATTTT. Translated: CASSPVGHDADTQYF.

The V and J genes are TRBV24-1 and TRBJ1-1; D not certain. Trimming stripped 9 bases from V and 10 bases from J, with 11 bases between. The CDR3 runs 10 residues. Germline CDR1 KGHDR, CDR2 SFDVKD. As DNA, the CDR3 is TGTGCCACCTACACCAGAGCAGCTTTCTTT. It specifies CATYTRAAFF.

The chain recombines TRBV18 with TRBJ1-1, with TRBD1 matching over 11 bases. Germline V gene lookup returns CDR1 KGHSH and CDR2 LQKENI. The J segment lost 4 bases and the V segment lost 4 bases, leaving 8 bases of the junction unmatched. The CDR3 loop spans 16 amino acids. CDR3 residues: CASSRTGTGGGTEAFF. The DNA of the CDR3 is TGTGCCAGCTCACGAACCGGGACAGGGGGGGGCACTGAAGCTTTCTTT.

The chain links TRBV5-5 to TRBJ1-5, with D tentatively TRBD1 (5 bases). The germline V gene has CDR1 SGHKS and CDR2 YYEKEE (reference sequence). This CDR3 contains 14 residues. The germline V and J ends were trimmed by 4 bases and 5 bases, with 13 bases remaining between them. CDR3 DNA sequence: TGTGCCAGCAGCCCGCGGGGGGACTATCAGCCCCAGCATTTT. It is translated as CASSPRGDYQPQHF.

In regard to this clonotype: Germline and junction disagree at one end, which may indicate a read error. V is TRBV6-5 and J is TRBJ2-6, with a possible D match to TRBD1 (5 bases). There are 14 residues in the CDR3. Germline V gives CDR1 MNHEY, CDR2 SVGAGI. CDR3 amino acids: CASRSQAGDNVLTF. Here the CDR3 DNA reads TGTGCCAGCAGATCACAGGCTGGGGACAACGTCCTGACTTTC.

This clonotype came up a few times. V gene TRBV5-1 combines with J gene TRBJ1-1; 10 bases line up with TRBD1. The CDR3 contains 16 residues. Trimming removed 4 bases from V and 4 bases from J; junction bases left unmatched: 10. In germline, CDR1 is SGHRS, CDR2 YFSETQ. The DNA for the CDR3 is TGCGCCAGCAGCGAGGGGACAGGGGAGAGGGGCACTGAAGCTTTCTTT. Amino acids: CASSEGTGERGTEAFF.

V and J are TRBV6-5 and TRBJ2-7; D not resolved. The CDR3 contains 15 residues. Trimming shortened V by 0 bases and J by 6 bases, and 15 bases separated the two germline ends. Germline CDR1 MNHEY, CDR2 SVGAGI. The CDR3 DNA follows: TGTGCCAGCAGTTACTCCAGACCCTCGTTCTTCGAGCAGTACTTC. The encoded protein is CASSYSRPSFFEQYF.

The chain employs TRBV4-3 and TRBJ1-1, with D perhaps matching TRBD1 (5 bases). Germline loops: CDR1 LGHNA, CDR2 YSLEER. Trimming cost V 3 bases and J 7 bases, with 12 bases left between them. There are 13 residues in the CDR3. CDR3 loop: CASSHERDDEAFF. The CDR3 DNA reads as TGCGCCAGCAGCCATGAAAGGGACGATGAAGCTTTCTTT.

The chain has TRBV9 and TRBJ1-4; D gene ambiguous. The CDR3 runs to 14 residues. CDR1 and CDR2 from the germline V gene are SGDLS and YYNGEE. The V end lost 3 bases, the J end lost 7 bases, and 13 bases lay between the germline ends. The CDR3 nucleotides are TGTGCCAGCAGCGCCTGGGATACGGGTGAAAAACTGTTTTTT. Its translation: CASSAWDTGEKLFF.

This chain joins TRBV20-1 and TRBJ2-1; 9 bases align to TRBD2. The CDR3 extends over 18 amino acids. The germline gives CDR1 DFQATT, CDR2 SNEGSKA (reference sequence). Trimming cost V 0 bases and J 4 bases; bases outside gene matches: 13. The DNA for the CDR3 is TGCAGTGCTAGAGATACTCAGGCTAGCGGGACTGAATACAATGAGCAGTTCTTC. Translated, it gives CSARDTQASGTEYNEQFF.

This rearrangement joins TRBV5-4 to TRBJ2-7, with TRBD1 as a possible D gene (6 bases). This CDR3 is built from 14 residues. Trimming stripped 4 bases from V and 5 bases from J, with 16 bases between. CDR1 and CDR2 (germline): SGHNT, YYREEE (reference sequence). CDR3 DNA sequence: TGTGCCAGCAGCCTCAGGGGATTGCGAGACGAGCAGTACTTC. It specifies CASSLRGLRDEQYF.